Reported below is one T cell receptor beta chain. This record comes from a study of technical replicates of blood from four donors. The repertoire was sequenced with immunoSEQ multiplex PCR; TCRdb's copy has only in-frame clones and lacks some. This repertoire shows approximately 15,000 clones, around 84% found once; its top ten account for roughly 12%. J gave up 2 bases and V 5 bases, and 18 bases lay outside the gene matches. Per the germline V gene, CDR1 is SGHVS and CDR2 is FQNEAQ. The CDR3 is 19 amino acids. The sequence was collected from a human donor in good health. The sample taken for sequencing was PBMCs. The V gene is TRBV7-8, the J gene TRBJ2-7, with 10 bases identical to TRBD2. Written as DNA, the CDR3 is TGTGCCAGCAGCCCCGCTAGGGTGGGACTAGCGCGCGCAGCCTACGAGCAGTACTTC. It encodes CASSPARVGLARAAYEQYF.